This T cell receptor (beta chain) was profiled in a study of response to subunit inactivated influenza vaccine. One entry per CDR3 protein results from TCRdb running MiXCR on the RT-PCR reads. Among about 540,000 distinct CDR3 sequences listed, roughly 23% were seen once. A few counts support this clonotype. From germline, CDR1 is DFQATT and CDR2 SNEGSKA (reference sequence). The germline V and J ends were trimmed by 3 bases and 0 bases, with 10 bases remaining between them. The CDR3 sequence is 14 residues long. The same sample was also studied in work on T cells expressing NK-cell markers. That work contributes: Beta-chain TCR cDNA was generated via 5'RACE template switching with UMIs. Investigators obtained TCR beta repertoires from sorted CD3+CD56+NKG2C+, CD3+CD56+NKG2C- and CD3+CD56-NKG2C+ T cells. The CD3+CD56-NKG2C+ fraction of a few donors was likewise dominated by these clonotypes.

The input for sequencing was CD4+ T cells sorted from PBMCs, taken 11 to 12 days after vaccination. V and J are TRBV20-1 and TRBJ2-3; the D gene could be TRBD1 or TRBD2 (5 bases each). This TCR derives from a man aged 50 or older who received an inactivated influenza vaccine. CDR3 bases: TGCAGTGCTAGCCGGGACGCGAGCACAGATACGCAGTATTTT. Translating gives CSASRDASTDTQYF.